Listed below are T cell receptor beta chains from one sample, sequenced in a study of cytomegalovirus exposure and HLA in healthy donors. Sequencing was performed with immunoSEQ multiplex PCR; in TCRdb, only in-frame clones are kept and a portion is missing. The repertoire has 150,000 to 200,000 clones, roughly 77% of them found once; the top ten carry roughly 1.5%. What was sequenced was PBMCs. All receptors derive from a woman aged 50 to 65 in good health and CMV-seronegative. CDR3s include the opening cysteine and the closing phenylalanine or tryptophan. The order of the fields is clone size, D gene, J gene, CDR3 length, V gene, CDR3 protein. D genes are given only for firm matches. A row's size may be missing; if present it is once, few, many or a size class.

clone_size: .
d_call: TRBD2
j_call: TRBJ2-7
cdr3_length: 16
v_call: TRBV4-2
cdr3_aa: CASSQVGSSGLYEQYF

clone_size: once
d_call: .
j_call: TRBJ1-2
cdr3_length: 15
v_call: TRBV6-1
cdr3_aa: CASTDPLGGYYGYTF

clone_size: .
d_call: TRBD1
j_call: TRBJ2-3
cdr3_length: 14
v_call: TRBV9
cdr3_aa: CASSGTGLTDTQYF

clone_size: .
d_call: TRBD1
j_call: TRBJ1-2
cdr3_length: 14
v_call: TRBV12-5
cdr3_aa: CASGTGDSFYGYTF

clone_size: .
d_call: TRBD2
j_call: TRBJ2-4
cdr3_length: 18
v_call: TRBV10-3
cdr3_aa: CAISRSIAGGPDANIQYF

clone_size: once
d_call: .
j_call: TRBJ2-2
cdr3_length: 15
v_call: TRBV30
cdr3_aa: CAWRYQGSGTGELFF

clone_size: .
d_call: .
j_call: TRBJ2-5
cdr3_length: 11
v_call: TRBV5-4
cdr3_aa: CASSFRETQYF

clone_size: .
d_call: TRBD2
j_call: TRBJ2-5
cdr3_length: 21
v_call: TRBV13
cdr3_aa: CASSSSPLAGGRHTYQETQYF

clone_size: .
d_call: TRBD2
j_call: TRBJ2-7
cdr3_length: 16
v_call: TRBV27
cdr3_aa: CASSSGGLAGTYEQYF

clone_size: .
d_call: .
j_call: TRBJ1-3
cdr3_length: 14
v_call: TRBV9
cdr3_aa: CASSADSNGNTIYF

clone_size: .
d_call: .
j_call: TRBJ2-1
cdr3_length: 13
v_call: TRBV5-6
cdr3_aa: CASSSGWSDEQFF

clone_size: .
d_call: .
j_call: TRBJ1-5
cdr3_length: 15
v_call: TRBV19
cdr3_aa: CASSRGGGGRKPQHF

clone_size: .
d_call: TRBD1
j_call: TRBJ1-5
cdr3_length: 14
v_call: TRBV28
cdr3_aa: CASRWTGFNQPQHF

clone_size: .
d_call: TRBD1
j_call: TRBJ2-7
cdr3_length: 15
v_call: TRBV5-6
cdr3_aa: CASSPTGTGLYEQYF

clone_size: .
d_call: TRBD1
j_call: TRBJ1-6
cdr3_length: 17
v_call: TRBV5-5
cdr3_aa: CASSLVPSTGVSSPLHF

clone_size: .
d_call: .
j_call: TRBJ2-1
cdr3_length: 14
v_call: TRBV19
cdr3_aa: CASRGRGSYNEQFF

clone_size: .
d_call: .
j_call: TRBJ1-4
cdr3_length: 17
v_call: TRBV21-1
cdr3_aa: CASSKFSRDSLNEKLFF

clone_size: .
d_call: .
j_call: TRBJ2-3
cdr3_length: 13
v_call: TRBV18
cdr3_aa: CASSPEGLDTQYF

clone_size: .
d_call: .
j_call: TRBJ2-7
cdr3_length: 13
v_call: TRBV6-5
cdr3_aa: CASRQGWEYEQYF

clone_size: .
d_call: TRBD2
j_call: TRBJ2-2
cdr3_length: 18
v_call: TRBV13
cdr3_aa: CASSLEGTSDMRTGELFF

clone_size: .
d_call: .
j_call: TRBJ2-7
cdr3_length: 14
v_call: TRBV4-3
cdr3_aa: CASSQDRLDYEQYF

clone_size: .
d_call: TRBD2
j_call: TRBJ2-1
cdr3_length: 15
v_call: TRBV5-4
cdr3_aa: CASSLKRETYNEQFF

clone_size: .
d_call: .
j_call: TRBJ2-5
cdr3_length: 15
v_call: TRBV6-5
cdr3_aa: CASSYLLDSQETQYF

clone_size: .
d_call: TRBD1
j_call: TRBJ2-6
cdr3_length: 17
v_call: TRBV7-2
cdr3_aa: CASSSRGQGDGANVLTF

clone_size: .
d_call: .
j_call: TRBJ1-5
cdr3_length: 15
v_call: TRBV6-4
cdr3_aa: CASSEALGGSQPQHF

clone_size: .
d_call: .
j_call: TRBJ1-5
cdr3_length: 12
v_call: TRBV5-6
cdr3_aa: CASSLLDQPQHF